The 14 T cell receptor beta chains below come from one sample, sequenced in a study of beta chain features in type 1 diabetes. What was sequenced were expressed TCRB transcripts, since all of the isolated RNA had been reverse transcribed. The data were produced by immunoSEQ multiplex PCR, yet TCRdb's version contains in-frame clones alone and is incomplete. This table holds 120,000 to 150,000 clones, 9.5% to 10% found once. Sequences were obtained from central memory CD4+ T cells from blood. The receptors come from a woman between 40 and 50 years old in good health.

This clone was picked up a small number of times. The chain's CDR3 is CAYQGLYGYTF. Here the CDR3 DNA reads TGTGCCTATCAGGGCCTCTATGGCTACACCTTC. The gene calls are TRBV19 and TRBJ1-2, with a weak D call TRBD1 (5 bases). V was cut by 11 bases and J by 4 bases, with 11 bases left in between. This CDR3 spans 11 amino acids. Germline V gives CDR1 LNHDA, CDR2 SQIVND (reference sequence).

The chain is built from TRBV12-5 and TRBJ1-5; TRBD1 might be the D (5 bases). Trimming left V 7 bases short and J 4 bases short, with 14 bases between. CDR3 length: 14 residues. The germline V gene encodes CDR1 LGHNT and CDR2 FRNRAP. The CDR3 region is CASAASTVNQPQHF. The CDR3 nucleotides read TGTGCTAGTGCCGCATCGACAGTGAATCAGCCCCAGCATTTT.

Only one count was recorded for this clone. The chain employs TRBV23-1 and TRBJ2-3, with 8 positions matching TRBD2. TRBV23-1 belongs to the ORF category, with a function that is uncertain. V was clipped by 6 bases and J by 4 bases; unmatched bases: 15. The length of the CDR3 is 17 residues. The CDR3 nucleotides read TGCGCCAGCAGCCCCGCGGGGGGCCATACATTGGCAGATACGCAGTATTTT. Protein sequence: CASSPAGGHTLADTQYF.

CDR3 in DNA: TGTGCCAGCAGCCAAGTTCTGACAGGGGTTGGGGAAAAACTGTTTTTT. This gives the protein CASSQVLTGVGEKLFF. V gene TRBV14 combines with J gene TRBJ1-4; 8 nucleotides line up with TRBD1. Losses at the gene ends were 1 base for V and 8 bases for J; bases not matched to a gene: 9. The CDR3 is 16 amino acids. Germline V CDR1 and CDR2: SGHDN, FVKESK.

The rearrangement uses TRBV6-1 and TRBJ2-1; 8 bases are shared with TRBD1. This CDR3 is 17 amino acids long. Germline values: CDR1 MNHNS, CDR2 SASEGT. Losses at the gene ends were 2 bases for V and 8 bases for J; bases not matched to a gene: 14. The CDR3 bases are TGTGCCAGCAGTGAACGGTACAAAGGACAGGGAGTCTATGAGCAGTTCTTC. This codes for CASSERYKGQGVYEQFF.

In this sample, this clone turned up a few times. J is TRBJ2-4 and V is TRBV13, with D unresolved. Trimming left V 4 bases short and J 0 bases short, with 13 bases between. The CDR3 is 16 amino acids. Germline V gene sequence: CDR1 PRHDT, CDR2 FYEKMQ (reference sequence). In DNA, the CDR3 is TGTGCCAGCAGCTACTCAAGAGCGTTAGCCAAAAACATTCAGTACTTC. Translated: CASSYSRALAKNIQYF.

This clone was detected only a few times. V gene TRBV7-9 combines with J gene TRBJ1-1; 7 nucleotides match TRBD1. With 5 bases clipped from V and 1 base from J, the junction kept 7 bases outside the gene matches. Germline CDR1 SEHNR, CDR2 FQNEAQ (reference sequence). The CDR3 has 15 residues. The CDR3 region has the DNA TGTGCCAGCAGCCTGACAGGGCCTGGGAACACTGAAGCTTTCTTT. Protein: CASSLTGPGNTEAFF.

The chain uses TRBV5-1 and TRBJ1-1, with 8 bases lining up with TRBD1. V trimming: 2 bases; J trimming: 0 bases; junction bases outside the gene matches: 3. The germline V gene has CDR1 SGHRS and CDR2 YFSETQ. This CDR3 contains 15 residues. In DNA, the CDR3 is TGCGCCAGCAGCTTACAGGGGGAAATGAACACTGAAGCTTTCTTT. This sequence encodes CASSLQGEMNTEAFF.

The rearrangement links TRBV5-6 to TRBJ2-2; 8 bases are shared with TRBD2. V was pared by 4 bases and J by 6 bases, with 5 bases of the junction left unmatched. The CDR3 is 14 amino acids. The germline V gene encodes CDR1 SGHDT and CDR2 YYEEEE. Here the CDR3 reads CASSLGRGAGELFF. DNA for the CDR3: TGTGCCAGCAGCCTAGGGCGGGGGGCCGGGGAGCTGTTTTTT. The full variable domain, with the rest looked up from reference TRBV5-6 and TRBJ2-2, is DAGVTQSPTHLIKTRGQQVTLRCSPKSGHDTVSWYQQALGQGPQFIFQYYEEEERQRGNFPDRFSGHQFPNYSSELNVNALLLGDSALYLCASSLGRGAGELFFGEGSRLTVL.

This clone was seen only a few times. The chain has TRBV6-6 and TRBJ1-4, with D unclear. Trimming pared 5 bases from V and 8 bases from J, leaving 9 bases between. Germline CDR1 and CDR2: MNHNY and SVGAGI (reference sequence). This CDR3 has 12 residues. Written as DNA, the CDR3 is TGTGCCAGCAGTCCCAGAATCGAAAAACTGTTTTTT. This encodes CASSPRIEKLFF.

The V and J genes are TRBV6-5 and TRBJ1-5; D is ambiguous. Trimming pared 3 bases from V and 7 bases from J, leaving 16 bases between. Germline V gene sequence: CDR1 MNHEY, CDR2 SVGAGI. CDR3 size: 15 residues. The CDR3, as DNA: TGTGCCAGCAGTTATAGGATCGGTCCAGGACAGCCCCAGCATTTT. Protein product: CASSYRIGPGQPQHF.

The chain couples TRBV11-2 to TRBJ2-1; D may be TRBD1 (6 bases). Germline CDR1 reads SGHAT; CDR2 reads FQNNGV. The length of the CDR3 is 14 residues. The V gene lost 1 base and the J gene lost 8 bases, with 12 bases spanning the gap. This CDR3 reads CASSLAARGYEQFF. DNA of the CDR3: TGTGCCAGCAGCTTAGCGGCAAGGGGGTATGAGCAGTTCTTC.

The J gene is TRBJ1-6, the V gene TRBV5-8; TRBD1 matches 10 bases. The CDR3 runs to 13 residues. The trim removed 7 bases at V and 12 bases at J, leaving 7 bases unmatched. Germline V gene sequence: CDR1 SGHTS, CDR2 YDEGEE. The CDR3 region has the DNA TGTGCCAGCGCCCGGGACAGGGGTAGACCCCTCCACTTT. This sequence encodes CASARDRGRPLHF.

This clone has just a few counts. This sequence joins TRBV9 and TRBJ1-2, with 8 bases aligning to TRBD1. CDR3 length equals 16 residues. Looked up from germline, CDR1 is SGDLS and CDR2 is YYNGEE. Losses at the gene ends were 0 bases for V and 6 bases for J; bases not matched to a gene: 10. The CDR3 spells CASSVEVWDRLHGYTF. The CDR3 DNA is TGTGCCAGCAGCGTAGAAGTTTGGGACAGGCTTCATGGCTACACCTTC.